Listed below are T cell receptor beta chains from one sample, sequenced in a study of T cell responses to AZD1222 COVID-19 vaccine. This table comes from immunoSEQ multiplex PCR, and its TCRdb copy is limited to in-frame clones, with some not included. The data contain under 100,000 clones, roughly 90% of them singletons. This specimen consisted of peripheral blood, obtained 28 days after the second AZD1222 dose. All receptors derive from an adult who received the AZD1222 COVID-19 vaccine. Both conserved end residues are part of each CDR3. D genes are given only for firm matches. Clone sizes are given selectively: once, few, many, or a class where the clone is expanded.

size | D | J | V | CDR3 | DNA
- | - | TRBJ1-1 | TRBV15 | CATSAEGSSEAFF | TGTGCCACCAGCGCCGAAGGTAGCTCTGAAGCTTTCTTT
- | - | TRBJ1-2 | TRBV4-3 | CASSQGTEANYGYTF | TGCGCCAGCAGCCAAGGGACAGAGGCTAACTATGGCTACACCTTC
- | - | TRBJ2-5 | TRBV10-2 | CASSDRVETQYF | TGCGCCAGCAGTGACCGGGTAGAGACCCAGTACTTC
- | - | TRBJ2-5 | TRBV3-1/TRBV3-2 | CASSHRGTKETQYF | TGTGCCAGCAGCCATCGTGGCACCAAAGAGACCCAGTACTTC
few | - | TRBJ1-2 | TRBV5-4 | CASSLPGSIYGYTF | TGTGCCAGCAGCTTGCCAGGGTCGATCTATGGCTACACCTTC
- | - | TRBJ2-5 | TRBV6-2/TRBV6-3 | CASSSGGLKVETQYF | TGTGCCAGCAGTTCAGGCGGGTTAAAGGTGGAGACCCAGTACTTC
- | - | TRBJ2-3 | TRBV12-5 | CASGLNPWGPRTDTQYF | TGTGCTAGTGGTTTGAACCCGTGGGGTCCTCGCACAGATACGCAGTATTTT
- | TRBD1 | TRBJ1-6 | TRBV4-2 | CASSQEGTGGPLHF | TGTGCCAGCAGCCAAGAGGGGACAGGGGGGCCCCTCCACTTT
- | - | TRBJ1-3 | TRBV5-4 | CASSSGNSGNTIYF | TGTGCCAGCAGCTCAGGGAACTCTGGAAACACCATATATTTT
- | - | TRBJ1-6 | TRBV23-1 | CASSPLDCVPSPLHF | TGCGCCAGCAGTCCCCTTGACTGCGTCCCTTCACCCCTCCACTTT
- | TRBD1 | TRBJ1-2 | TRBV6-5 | CASSYRPGQGGGYTF | TGTGCCAGCAGTTACCGGCCGGGACAGGGTGGTGGCTACACCTTC
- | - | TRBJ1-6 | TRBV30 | CACHTTAYNSPLHF | TGTGCCTGCCACACGACAGCCTATAATTCACCCCTCCACTTT
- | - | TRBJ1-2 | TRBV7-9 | CASSASSAQVSYGYTF | TGTGCCAGCAGCGCCAGTTCGGCGCAGGTTTCTTATGGCTACACCTTC
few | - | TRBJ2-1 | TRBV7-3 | CASSPAGLPINEQFF | TGTGCCAGCAGCCCGGCGGGACTTCCCATCAATGAGCAGTTCTTC
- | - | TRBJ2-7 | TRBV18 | CASSPEIDAASYEQYF | TGTGCCAGCTCACCAGAGATCGACGCCGCCTCCTACGAGCAGTACTTC
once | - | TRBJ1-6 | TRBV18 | CASSPPSQGVHSPLHF | TGTGCCAGCTCACCACCGTCCCAGGGTGTCCATTCACCCCTCCACTTT
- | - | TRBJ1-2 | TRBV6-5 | CASSYVGRGIYGYTF | TGTGCCAGCAGTTACGTCGGCAGGGGCATCTATGGCTACACCTTC
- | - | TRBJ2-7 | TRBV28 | CASKDAVSYEQYF | TGTGCCAGCAAGGACGCGGTTTCCTACGAGCAGTACTTC
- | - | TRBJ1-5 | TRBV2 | CASSGGQGLWAYDQPQHF | TGTGCCAGCAGTGGGGGGCAGGGGTTGTGGGCTTATGATCAGCCCCAGCATTTT